Below, 26 T cell receptor beta chains from the same sample are listed, as sequenced in a study of T-cell memory formation after mild COVID-19 (dated by TCRdb to the early 2020s). The method behind the library was 5' RACE. The reads were generated on an Illumina NovaSeq 6000. Using fastp trimming at Q25 and MiXCR clonotype assembly, TCRdb reanalyzed the public sequencing data and kept in-frame beta chains. Merged by CDR3 protein, the rows form single entries marked with the most common genes and DNA. The table for this sample lists roughly 400,000 distinct CDR3 sequences; under 20% of them were counted only once. 20% to 25% of the sample rests with the top ten. Sequenced material: PBMCs or a T cell subset sorted from them (not recorded which). The source of these receptors is a man younger than 30 who had mild COVID-19 (a few samples of this study predate the infection). The sample titles of this study are shuffled in the database, so cell type and time point are left out; the donor was told from shared clones.

This clonotype was detected a few times. The chain employs TRBV18 and TRBJ1-4, with a possible D match to TRBD1 (6 bases). Germline lookup yields CDR1 KGHSH and CDR2 LQKENI. This CDR3 comprises 15 residues. Trimming removed 2 bases at V and 8 bases at J, with 15 bases between. CDR3 amino acids: CASSPAWGPEEKLFF. DNA of the CDR3: TGTGCCAGCTCACCAGCATGGGGGCCGGAGGAAAAACTGTTTTTT.

In the case of this clonotype: The germline gene is not matched at one end of the junction; a read error may be the cause. The V call is TRBV7-2, the J call TRBJ2-2, with 7 nucleotides matching TRBD1. Looked up from germline, CDR1 is SGHTA and CDR2 is FQGNSA. The CDR3 consists of 15 residues. This CDR3 is CASSLRQGGTWELFF. The CDR3 coding sequence is TGTGCCAGCAGCCTAAGACAGGGTGGCACCTGGGAGCTGTTTTTT.

Ten or more counts support this clonotype. The V call is TRBV20-1, the J call TRBJ1-6; tentative D call: TRBD1 (5 bases). Trimming shortened V by 1 base and J by 0 bases, and 16 bases separated the two germline ends. The germline CDR1 and CDR2 sequences are DFQATT and SNEGSKA (reference sequence). There are 18 residues in the CDR3. The chain's CDR3 is CSARAPSEGSSYNSPLHF. The CDR3 nucleotides read TGCAGTGCTAGAGCCCCGTCGGAGGGGAGCTCCTATAATTCACCCCTCCACTTT.

This chain connects TRBV4-1 to TRBJ2-1; D call uncertain. Germline V gene data show CDR1 as MGHRA and CDR2 as YSYEKL. The CDR3 spans 17 residues. The V gene lost 0 bases and the J gene lost 1 base, with 13 bases spanning the gap. This chain's CDR3 is CASSQEAPGVSYNEQFF. The DNA of the CDR3 is TGCGCCAGCAGCCAAGAAGCCCCGGGTGTATCCTACAATGAGCAGTTCTTC.

This clonotype has more than one count but fewer than ten. This chain uses TRBV7-2 with TRBJ2-1, with D perhaps matching TRBD2 (6 bases). V dropped 5 bases and J dropped 1 base, with 15 bases sitting between them. The germline V gene encodes CDR1 SGHTA and CDR2 FQGNSA. This CDR3 spans 16 amino acids. In DNA form, the CDR3 reads TGTGCCAGCAGCCCTAGGGTGGAGGGGTCCTACAATGAGCAGTTCTTC. Translating gives CASSPRVEGSYNEQFF.

The chain has TRBV6-5 and TRBJ1-1; D remains unclear. This CDR3 has 12 amino acids. The V end was cut by 5 bases, the J end by 8 bases, with 12 bases between. Germline values: CDR1 MNHEY, CDR2 SVGAGI. CDR3 nucleotide sequence: TGTGCCAGCAGTCCCCGTCAGGAGGAAGCTTTCTTT. Translating gives CASSPRQEEAFF.

The CDR3: CASSYSSWAPEAFF. Here the CDR3 DNA reads TGTGCCAGCAGTTACTCGTCGTGGGCGCCTGAAGCTTTCTTT. J is TRBJ1-1 and V is TRBV6-5; D remains ambiguous. This CDR3 spans 14 amino acids. V shed 0 bases and J shed 6 bases, with 11 bases lying between them. Germline V lookup: CDR1 MNHEY, CDR2 SVGAGI.

The rearrangement joins TRBV18 to TRBJ1-2; unclear D gene. Germline V gene sequence: CDR1 KGHSH, CDR2 LQKENI. The V gene lost 0 bases and the J gene lost 8 bases, with 16 bases spanning the gap. The CDR3 extends over 15 amino acids. The DNA of the CDR3 is TGTGCCAGCTCACCACCGTTTATCACCCCTGAAGGCTACACCTTC. Its protein product is CASSPPFITPEGYTF.

This clonotype was recorded a few times. The chain carries TRBV6-2 or TRBV6-3 and TRBJ2-7; D possibly corresponds to TRBD2 (6 bases). This CDR3 contains 14 residues. The germline V gene encodes CDR1 MNHEY and CDR2 SVGEGT. The V and J ends lost 5 bases and 3 bases respectively, with 14 bases between them. CDR3 residues: CASSPLGDFYEQYF. The CDR3 DNA follows: TGTGCCAGCAGTCCCCTAGGGGACTTCTACGAGCAGTACTTC.

This rearrangement joins TRBV7-6 to TRBJ1-5; the D gene is possibly TRBD1 (6 bases). CDR3 size: 15 residues. Per the germline V gene, CDR1 is SGHVS and CDR2 is FNYEAQ. The V end was cut by 2 bases, the J end by 6 bases, with 14 bases between. DNA for the CDR3: TGTGCCAGCAGCTTAAATTTGGGGGGCAGTCAGCCCCAGCATTTT. Its translation: CASSLNLGGSQPQHF.

This chain uses TRBV6-1 with TRBJ2-5; D could derive from TRBD1 or TRBD2 (6 bases each). The length of the CDR3 is 14 residues. The ends were cut back, 6 bases at V and 3 bases at J, with 14 bases in the middle. Germline CDR1 and CDR2: MNHNS and SASEGT. The CDR3 DNA follows: TGTGCCAGCAGGAGGGGGACTGGGGAAGAGACCCAGTACTTC. As protein: CASRRGTGEETQYF.

The genes are TRBV9 and TRBJ1-2; 7 bases align to TRBD1. Germline V lookup: CDR1 SGDLS, CDR2 YYNGEE. The CDR3 covers 13 residues. Unmatched junction bases numbered 4, after V lost 5 bases and J lost 3 bases. The CDR3 is CASRGQIYYGYTF. Written as DNA, the CDR3 is TGTGCCAGCAGGGGACAGATTTACTATGGCTACACCTTC.

A few counts support this clonotype. The rearrangement uses TRBV5-1 and TRBJ1-1; 7 bases agree with TRBD1. The CDR3 extends over 12 amino acids. CDR1 and CDR2 (germline): SGHRS, YFSETQ. J was trimmed by 12 bases and V by 5 bases; bases with no gene match: 10. In nucleotides, the CDR3 is TGCGCCAGCAGTAGGATTCAGGGGGAATCTTTCTTT. Translating it yields CASSRIQGESFF.

This clonotype was detected only a few times. V gene TRBV30 combines with J gene TRBJ1-5; D gene uncertain. The germline V and J ends were trimmed by 5 bases and 5 bases, with 7 bases remaining between them. Per the germline V gene, CDR1 is GTSNPN and CDR2 is SVGIG (reference sequence). The CDR3 contains 11 residues. The CDR3: CAWGDYQPQHF. DNA of the CDR3: TGTGCCTGGGGGGATTATCAGCCCCAGCATTTT.

This clonotype was counted a few times. V gene TRBV12-3 or TRBV12-4 combines with J gene TRBJ1-1; maybe TRBD1 (5 bases). CDR3 length: 12 residues. Trimming left V 3 bases short and J 13 bases short, with 15 bases between. The CDR3 loop is CASSFGGAEGFF. The CDR3 DNA sequence: TGTGCCAGCAGTTTTGGTGGGGCCGAGGGTTTCTTT.

This clonotype was recorded a few times. The J gene is TRBJ2-1, the V gene TRBV5-1; D unresolved. V lost 0 bases and J 6 bases, leaving 10 bases between the germline ends. This CDR3 region has 14 residues. The V gene's germline CDR1 is SGHRS and CDR2 YFSETQ. CDR3 in DNA: TGCGCCAGCAGCTTGGTGGTCCACGCCAATGAGCAGTTCTTC. As protein: CASSLVVHANEQFF.

The chain recombines TRBV12-3 or TRBV12-4 with TRBJ2-3; D call uncertain. CDR3 length: 11 residues. V lost 8 bases and J lost 5, with 8 bases in between. The CDR3 here is CASLGRDTQYF. CDR3 in DNA: TGTGCCAGCCTCGGCAGAGATACGCAGTATTTT.

This chain links TRBV28 with TRBJ2-3, with D perhaps being TRBD1 or TRBD2 (6 bases each). With 5 bases removed from V and 2 bases from J, the gap between germline ends came to 14 bases. The CDR3 is 15 residues long. Germline lookup yields CDR1 MDHEN and CDR2 SYDVKM. Written as DNA, the CDR3 is TGTGCCAGCAGTCCCTTCCGGGGGCACACAGATACGCAGTATTTT. Amino acid sequence: CASSPFRGHTDTQYF.

The rearrangement joins TRBV6-1 to TRBJ1-2; D perhaps matches TRBD1 (6 bases). The V gene lost 2 bases and the J gene lost 1 base, with 11 bases spanning the gap. Germline V gene lookup returns CDR1 MNHNS and CDR2 SASEGT. This CDR3 region has 15 residues. CDR3 nucleotides: TGTGCCAGCAGTGAAAGGGGGGGCCATAACTATGGCTACACCTTC. Residues: CASSERGGHNYGYTF.

Many counts were recorded for this clonotype. The chain employs TRBV7-2 and TRBJ1-3, with D perhaps TRBD1 (6 bases). Germline V CDR1 and CDR2: SGHTA, FQGNSA. CDR3 length equals 16 residues. V dropped 5 bases and J dropped 0 bases, with 14 bases sitting between them. This CDR3 reads CASSPRQVRSGNTIYF. The CDR3 coding sequence is TGTGCCAGCAGCCCCCGACAGGTTCGCTCTGGAAACACCATATATTTT.

This clonotype was seen only a few times. This chain links TRBV24-1 with TRBJ2-1, with D perhaps being TRBD1 or TRBD2 (5 bases each). Trimming shortened V by 4 bases and J by 12 bases, and 12 bases separated the two germline ends. The CDR3 has 12 amino acids. Germline V lookup: CDR1 KGHDR, CDR2 SFDVKD. The CDR3 nucleotides are TGTGCCACCAGTGACGGGTTCGGGGCGCAGTTCTTC. Its protein product is CATSDGFGAQFF.

This clonotype was counted only a few times. The rearrangement joins TRBV4-3 to TRBJ2-1; 11 bases agree with TRBD2. V dropped 4 bases and J dropped 6; count of bases not matched to a gene: 5. CDR3 length: 15 residues. In germline, CDR1 is LGHNA, CDR2 YSLEER. The CDR3 reads CASSLLAGGINEQFF. CDR3 bases: TGCGCCAGCAGCCTCCTAGCGGGGGGCATCAATGAGCAGTTCTTC.

This clonotype was detected many times. The chain carries TRBV5-6 and TRBJ2-7; D call uncertain. Per germline, CDR1 SGHDT and CDR2 YYEEEE. The V end was cut by 4 bases, the J end by 2 bases, with 10 bases between. The length of the CDR3 is 13 residues. CDR3 loop: CASSPGSPYEQYF. The DNA of the CDR3 is TGTGCCAGCAGCCCCGGGTCCCCCTACGAGCAGTACTTC.

The chain couples TRBV20-1 to TRBJ2-1, with 9 bases identical to TRBD2. The CDR3 runs 14 residues. Germline V gene lookup returns CDR1 DFQATT and CDR2 SNEGSKA (reference sequence). The V segment lost 8 bases and the J segment 6 bases; nucleotides outside the gene matches: 11. CDR3 in DNA: TGCAGTTCCTTGGGACTAGCCTCGTCCAATGAGCAGTTCTTC. Its protein product is CSSLGLASSNEQFF.

As DNA, the CDR3 is TGTGCCAGCAGCTCAGGACTAGCAGCAGATACGCAGTATTTT. It translates to CASSSGLAADTQYF. V and J are TRBV7-2 and TRBJ2-3, with TRBD2 matching 8 bases. The CDR3 runs to 14 residues. V lost 4 bases to trimming and J lost 4 bases; unmatched junction nucleotides: 4. CDR1 SGHTA and CDR2 FQGNSA come from the germline V gene.

This clonotype showed up just a few times. The CDR3 sequence is CASSFSRHYTGELFF. The CDR3 DNA reads as TGTGCCAGCAGCTTTTCCAGACATTACACCGGGGAGCTGTTTTTT. The chain links TRBV11-2 to TRBJ2-2, with D unclear. The CDR3 is 15 residues long. V was pared by 3 bases and J by 3 bases, with 11 bases between. From germline, CDR1 is SGHAT and CDR2 FQNNGV.